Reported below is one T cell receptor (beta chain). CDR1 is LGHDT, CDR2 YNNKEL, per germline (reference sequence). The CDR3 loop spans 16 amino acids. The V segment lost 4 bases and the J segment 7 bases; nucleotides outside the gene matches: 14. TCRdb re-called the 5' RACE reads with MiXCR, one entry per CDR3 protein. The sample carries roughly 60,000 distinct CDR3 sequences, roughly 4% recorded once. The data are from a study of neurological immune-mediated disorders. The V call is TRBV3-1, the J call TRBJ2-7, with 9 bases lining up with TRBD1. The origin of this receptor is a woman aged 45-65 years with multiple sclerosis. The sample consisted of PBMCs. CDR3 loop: CASSLSGTGRKEEQYF. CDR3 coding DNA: TGTGCCAGCAGCCTTTCCGGGACAGGGAGAAAGGAAGAGCAGTACTTC.